The 29 T cell receptor beta chains below come from one sample, sequenced in a study of blood T cell repertoires in COVID-19. The method was immunoSEQ multiplex PCR; TCRdb's version includes in-frame clones alone and lacks a portion of them. The sample holds about 51,000 clones, approximately 90% seen once. Sequenced input: peripheral blood. These receptor sequences come from a man in his fifties with acute or convalescent COVID-19.

V gene TRBV5-4 combines with J gene TRBJ2-2, with TRBD2 matching over 13 bases. Germline V CDR1 and CDR2: SGHNT, YYREEE (reference sequence). V shed 3 bases, J shed 6 bases, and the junction held 11 bases outside the gene matches. This CDR3 has 18 amino acids. The CDR3 is CASSSRGLAGTYAGELFF. The DNA of the CDR3 is TGTGCCAGCAGCTCTAGGGGACTAGCGGGGACCTACGCCGGGGAGCTGTTTTTT.

The CDR3 loop is CASGQGAAYEQYF. CDR3 bases: TGTGCCAGTGGACAGGGGGCGGCCTACGAGCAGTACTTC. The rearrangement links TRBV19 to TRBJ2-7, with TRBD1 matching 11 bases. Germline V gene lookup returns CDR1 LNHDA and CDR2 SQIVND (reference sequence). Trimming at V came to 8 bases and at J to 2 bases, leaving 2 bases not matched to a gene. The CDR3 sequence is 13 residues long.

The gene calls are TRBV24-1 and TRBJ2-3; D is unresolved. The germline V and J ends were trimmed by 1 base and 2 bases, with 15 bases remaining between them. This CDR3 contains 17 residues. CDR1 is KGHDR, CDR2 SFDVKD, per germline. The chain's CDR3 is CATSDFSPRLSTDTQYF. The CDR3 DNA follows: TGTGCCACCAGTGATTTCTCCCCGAGGTTATCCACAGATACGCAGTATTTT.

This clone appeared once. This sequence joins TRBV19 and TRBJ2-3; a weak D match, TRBD2 (6 bases). This CDR3 comprises 14 residues. The V end was cut by 7 bases, the J end by 0 bases, with 11 bases between. Germline loops: CDR1 LNHDA, CDR2 SQIVND (reference sequence). The CDR3 is CASTWGVSTDTQYF. Here the CDR3 DNA reads TGTGCCAGTACCTGGGGGGTCAGCACAGATACGCAGTATTTT. The variable domain in full, completed from reference TRBV19 and TRBJ2-3, reads DGGITQSPKYLFRKEGQNVTLSCEQNLNHDAMYWYRQDPGQGLRLIYYSQIVNDFQKGDIAEGYSVSREKKESFPLTVTSAQKNPTAFYLCASTWGVSTDTQYFGPGTRLTVL.

The V gene is TRBV5-4, the J gene TRBJ1-2, with 12 bases that match TRBD1. With 4 bases clipped from V and 5 bases from J, the junction kept 9 bases outside the gene matches. Germline CDR1 SGHNT, CDR2 YYREEE (reference sequence). This CDR3 has 16 residues. The CDR3 is CASSPPGQGARYGYTF. Written as DNA, the CDR3 is TGTGCCAGCAGCCCGCCGGGACAGGGGGCTCGGTATGGCTACACCTTC.

J is TRBJ1-2 and V is TRBV18; TRBD1 matches at 10 bases. V shed 2 bases, J shed 3 bases, and the junction held 3 bases outside the gene matches. The CDR3 covers 15 residues. The germline V gene has CDR1 KGHSH and CDR2 LQKENI. In DNA, the CDR3 is TGTGCCAGCTCACCAGTGGGGACAGGGGACTATGGCTACACCTTC. It translates to CASSPVGTGDYGYTF.

The chain recombines TRBV5-1 with TRBJ2-3, with a possible D match to TRBD2 (5 bases). V dropped 4 bases and J dropped 4 bases, with 19 bases sitting between them. Looked up from germline, CDR1 is SGHRS and CDR2 is YFSETQ. The CDR3 length is 16 residues. The DNA for the CDR3 is TGCGCCAGCAGCCCCAAACTCCGGGGTAGGGCAGATACGCAGTATTTT. It yields the protein CASSPKLRGRADTQYF.

This chain links TRBV5-1 with TRBJ2-3; a possible D gene is TRBD1 (6 bases). V was cut by 3 bases and J by 2 bases, with 13 bases left in between. CDR3 length: 15 residues. The germline V gene encodes CDR1 SGHRS and CDR2 YFSETQ. The CDR3 sequence is CASSSVGDNTDTQYF. DNA for the CDR3: TGCGCCAGCAGCTCCGTGGGGGACAACACAGATACGCAGTATTTT.

The chain links TRBV5-8 to TRBJ2-1, with TRBD1 matching 7 bases. The trim removed 4 bases at V and 3 bases at J, leaving 10 bases unmatched. The germline CDR1 and CDR2 sequences are SGHTS and YDEGEE. CDR3 length: 16 amino acids. CDR3 in DNA: TGTGCCAGCAGCAACGCCATGGGACAGTACTACAATGAGCAGTTCTTC. Its protein is CASSNAMGQYYNEQFF.

J is TRBJ2-7 and V is TRBV18, with 8 bases that match TRBD1. J was trimmed by 0 bases and V by 2 bases; bases with no gene match: 3. Germline CDR1 KGHSH, CDR2 LQKENI. The CDR3 consists of 15 residues. The CDR3 is CASSPRTGSSYEQYF. CDR3 in DNA: TGTGCCAGCTCACCAAGGACAGGGAGCTCCTACGAGCAGTACTTC.

The chain is built from TRBV6-6 and TRBJ2-6; the match to TRBD1 covers 11 bases. There are 17 residues in the CDR3. Germline assignment: CDR1 MNHNY and CDR2 SVGAGI (reference sequence). V gave up 5 bases and J gave up 0 bases; unmatched junction bases: 3. Written as DNA, the CDR3 is TGTGCCAGCAGTCAGGGACAGGGGGACTCTGGGGCCAACGTCCTGACTTTC. Translating it yields CASSQGQGDSGANVLTF.

This clone was observed a few times. This chain links TRBV5-1 with TRBJ1-4, with D maybe TRBD1 (6 bases). Deletions cut 4 bases from V and 8 bases from J, with 15 bases between. CDR3 length equals 14 residues. Germline CDR1 SGHRS, CDR2 YFSETQ. DNA of the CDR3: TGCGCCAGCAGCCGGGAACAGGGAACGGAAAAACTGTTTTTT. Protein product: CASSREQGTEKLFF. The variable domain in full, with the rest retrieved from reference TRBV5-1 and TRBJ1-4, is KAGVTQTPRYLIKTRGQQVTLSCSPISGHRSVSWYQQTPGQGLQFLFEYFSETQRNKGNFPGRFSGRQFSNSRSEMNVSTLELGDSALYLCASSREQGTEKLFFGSGTQLSVL.

The genes are TRBV28 and TRBJ1-1; D ambiguous. This CDR3 region has 14 residues. The germline CDR1 and CDR2 sequences are MDHEN and SYDVKM. V lost 3 bases and J lost 1, with 9 bases in between. The CDR3 DNA reads TGTGCCAGCAGTTTCCCAGGTTCGAACACTGAAGCTTTCTTT. This codes for CASSFPGSNTEAFF.

A single count supports this clone. The chain employs TRBV18 and TRBJ1-1, with D perhaps matching TRBD1 (5 bases). V lost 3 bases and J 0 bases, leaving 11 bases between the germline ends. CDR1 and CDR2 (germline): KGHSH, LQKENI. The CDR3 is 15 amino acids. CDR3 DNA sequence: TGTGCCAGCTCACCGGGCAGGGCCCTGAACACTGAAGCTTTCTTT. Amino acids: CASSPGRALNTEAFF.

The rearrangement links TRBV10-3 to TRBJ1-2, with TRBD1 identical over 8 bases. J lost 7 bases, V lost 6 bases, and 7 bases had no gene match. Germline CDR1 reads ENHRY; CDR2 reads SYGVKD. CDR3 length equals 13 residues. In nucleotides, the CDR3 is TGTGCCATCAGAGATGACAGGGGTGGTGGCTACACCTTC. Translation gives CAIRDDRGGGYTF.

The J gene is TRBJ2-1, the V gene TRBV19; TRBD1 agrees at 10 bases. V dropped 1 base and J dropped 8; count of bases not matched to a gene: 2. Germline lookup yields CDR1 LNHDA and CDR2 SQIVND (reference sequence). CDR3 size: 14 residues. In DNA, the CDR3 is TGTGCCAGTAGTATAGGACAGGGGGCCTATGAGCAGTTCTTC. Translation: CASSIGQGAYEQFF.

This rearrangement joins TRBV5-1 to TRBJ1-2; D gene uncertain. This CDR3 region has 14 residues. Trimming stripped 4 bases from V and 4 bases from J, with 14 bases between. Germline values: CDR1 SGHRS, CDR2 YFSETQ. The CDR3 sequence is CASSAGEPSYGYTF. For the CDR3, the DNA is TGCGCCAGCAGCGCGGGAGAGCCTTCCTATGGCTACACCTTC.

As to this clone: The junction shows a germline mismatch at one end, possibly a read error. The sample contains more than one DNA sequence encoding this CDR3. V and J are TRBV14 and TRBJ2-2, with TRBD2 matching 10 bases. Germline CDR1 is SGHDN and CDR2 is FVKESK. This CDR3 has 13 residues. This CDR3 is CASRLAGPGELFF. The CDR3 coding sequence is TGTGCCAGCAGACTAGCGGGGCCCGGGGAACTGTTTTTT.

J is TRBJ2-3 and V is TRBV24-1; no clear D. The germline CDR1 and CDR2 sequences are KGHDR and SFDVKD. The CDR3 runs to 14 residues. The V and J ends lost 7 bases and 4 bases respectively, with 14 bases between them. CDR3 in DNA: TGTGCCACCAGCACACCGACTGGAGCAGATACGCAGTATTTT. Amino acid sequence: CATSTPTGADTQYF.

V gene TRBV19 combines with J gene TRBJ2-6, with unresolved D. The germline V gene encodes CDR1 LNHDA and CDR2 SQIVND (reference sequence). The CDR3 contains 13 residues. Between the trimmed V and J ends, which lost 6 bases and 4 bases, there was a span of 7 bases. The CDR3 is CASRASGANVLTF. The CDR3 DNA is TGTGCCAGTAGGGCTTCGGGGGCCAACGTCCTGACTTTC. The whole variable domain, filled in from reference TRBV19 and TRBJ2-6, reads DGGITQSPKYLFRKEGQNVTLSCEQNLNHDAMYWYRQDPGQGLRLIYYSQIVNDFQKGDIAEGYSVSREKKESFPLTVTSAQKNPTAFYLCASRASGANVLTFGAGSRLTVL.

The chain joins TRBV18 to TRBJ2-3; no clear D gene. The CDR3 extends over 14 amino acids. The germline V and J ends were trimmed by 1 base and 3 bases, with 8 bases remaining between them. Germline CDR1 and CDR2: KGHSH and LQKENI. The CDR3 spells CASSPQFGTDTQYF. For the CDR3, the DNA is TGTGCCAGCTCACCACAATTCGGTACAGATACGCAGTATTTT.

V and J are TRBV6-5 and TRBJ1-5; D uncertain. CDR1 and CDR2 (germline): MNHEY, SVGAGI. The CDR3 totals 12 residues. V lost 7 bases and J 10 bases, leaving 14 bases between the germline ends. CDR3: CASKIRTGPQHF. For the CDR3, the DNA is TGTGCCAGCAAGATAAGGACGGGACCCCAGCATTTT.

The J gene is TRBJ2-1, the V gene TRBV3-1 (or the pseudogene TRBV3-2); 9 bases match TRBD2. V shed 2 bases and J 9 bases; nucleotides not matched to a gene: 8. CDR3 length: 15 amino acids. The germline CDR1 and CDR2 sequences are LGHDT and YNNKEL (reference sequence). In nucleotides, the CDR3 is TGTGCCAGCAGCCAACCGCCTAGCGGGGCGACTGAGCAGTTCTTC. It is translated as CASSQPPSGATEQFF.

The chain couples TRBV20-1 to TRBJ2-1; 13 nucleotides agree with TRBD2. J lost 6 bases, V lost 3 bases, and 5 bases had no gene match. This CDR3 is 15 amino acids long. Germline CDR1 is DFQATT and CDR2 is SNEGSKA (reference sequence). This CDR3 is CSASPTSGGANEQFF. CDR3 DNA sequence: TGCAGTGCTAGTCCCACTAGCGGGGGGGCCAATGAGCAGTTCTTC.

This chain connects TRBV19 to TRBJ1-5; 7 nucleotides align to TRBD1. The CDR3 is 14 residues long. Germline V CDR1 and CDR2: LNHDA, SQIVND (reference sequence). V lost 3 bases, J lost 7 bases, and 6 bases stayed unmatched. CDR3 sequence (DNA): TGTGCCAGTAGTATTGACAGGGCGGGACAGCCCCAGCATTTT. Residues: CASSIDRAGQPQHF. The variable domain in full, completed from reference TRBV19 and TRBJ1-5, reads DGGITQSPKYLFRKEGQNVTLSCEQNLNHDAMYWYRQDPGQGLRLIYYSQIVNDFQKGDIAEGYSVSREKKESFPLTVTSAQKNPTAFYLCASSIDRAGQPQHFGDGTRLSIL.

The chain carries TRBV6-6 and TRBJ1-2, with 7 bases matching TRBD1. The V and J ends lost 4 bases and 5 bases, in that order; junction bases with no gene match: 7. Germline V lookup: CDR1 MNHNY, CDR2 SVGAGI (reference sequence). CDR3 size: 14 residues. In DNA, the CDR3 is TGTGCCAGCAGTTCCGGGACAGCTACTTATGGCTACACCTTC. This sequence encodes CASSSGTATYGYTF.

The chain is built from TRBV3-1 (or the pseudogene TRBV3-2) and TRBJ2-2, with a possible D match to TRBD1 (6 bases). Deletions cut 0 bases from V and 4 bases from J, with 9 bases between. The germline CDR1 and CDR2 sequences are LGHDT and YNNKEL (reference sequence). CDR3 length: 15 amino acids. In DNA form, the CDR3 reads TGTGCCAGCAGCCAAGATTTGGGGGCCACCGGGGAGCTGTTTTTT. This sequence encodes CASSQDLGATGELFF.

The rearrangement joins TRBV20-1 to TRBJ2-7; tentatively, D is TRBD2 (5 bases). The CDR3 contains 11 residues. CDR1 is DFQATT, CDR2 SNEGSKA, per germline (reference sequence). The germline V and J ends were trimmed by 5 bases and 2 bases, with 7 bases remaining between them. In DNA form, the CDR3 reads TGCAGTGCTCCCGGGACCTACGAGCAGTACTTC. Amino acid sequence: CSAPGTYEQYF.

The chain joins TRBV28 to TRBJ1-3; a weak D match, TRBD1 (6 bases). The CDR3 totals 14 residues. Trimming shortened V by 7 bases and J by 2 bases, and 12 bases separated the two germline ends. Germline loops: CDR1 MDHEN, CDR2 SYDVKM. The chain's CDR3 is CASIRGGTGNTIYF. The CDR3 DNA sequence: TGTGCCAGCATTAGAGGGGGAACTGGAAACACCATATATTTT.